A selection of T cell receptor beta chains follows, all from one sample in a study of shared clonotypes between healthy human individuals. The repertoire was sequenced with immunoSEQ multiplex PCR; TCRdb's copy has only in-frame clones and lacks some. The table includes around 350,000 clones, 70% to 75% detected once. Sequencing used memory CD4+ T cells sorted from blood. These receptors all come from a man aged 25 to 40 in good health. Both conserved end residues are part of each CDR3. The order of the fields is V gene, clone size, J gene, CDR3 length, D gene, CDR3 protein, CDR3 DNA. A D gene is named only where the DNA matches it firmly. Some rows have no size entry. The others give once, few or many, or a class for an expanded clone.

>TRBV10-3|many|TRBJ2-7|12|NA
CAISENGGEQYF
TGTGCCATCAGTGAGAATGGTGGAGAGCAGTACTTC
>TRBV2|NA|TRBJ1-4|14|NA
CASSRWQGNEKLFF
TGTGCCAGCTCACGATGGCAGGGGAATGAAAAACTGTTTTTT
>TRBV5-1|NA|TRBJ2-7|12|NA
CASSSQGHEQYF
TGCGCCAGCAGCTCTCAGGGCCACGAGCAGTACTTC
>TRBV16|NA|TRBJ2-5|15|NA
CASSRTVGFQETQYF
TGTGCCAGCAGCCGAACCGTAGGGTTCCAAGAGACCCAGTACTTC
>TRBV18|NA|TRBJ1-3|18|TRBD1
CASSPRGTGAVSGNTIYF
TGTGCCAGCTCACCACGAGGGACAGGGGCCGTCTCTGGAAACACCATATATTTT
>TRBV6-1|NA|TRBJ2-2|14|NA
CAIKDRTSTGELFF
TGTGCCATCAAAGACAGGACCTCCACCGGGGAGCTGTTTTTT
>TRBV27|NA|TRBJ2-2|15|NA
CASSPRGLNTGELFF
TGTGCCAGCAGTCCCCGAGGGCTGAACACCGGGGAGCTGTTTTTT
>TRBV10-1|once|TRBJ2-5|13|NA
CAPKGGGQETQYF
TGCGCCCCCAAGGGTGGCGGCCAAGAGACCCAGTACTTC
>TRBV11-2|NA|TRBJ2-1|15|TRBD1
CASSRTGPTYNEQFF
TGTGCCAGCAGCAGGACAGGGCCCACCTACAATGAGCAGTTCTTC
>TRBV5-1|NA|TRBJ1-4|15|TRBD1
CASSLEGQGWEKLFF
TGCGCCAGCAGCTTGGAGGGACAGGGCTGGGAAAAACTGTTTTTT